The present TCR beta chain was sequenced within a study of T cell repertoires in cytomegalovirus infection. Study context: Indications of both CMV infection and matching HLA type were provided by public TCR beta signatures. Findings and caveats of the study: Dominating the ex vivo response were TCR beta clonotypes that were CMV-specific and HLA-C-restricted. Public TCR beta family frequency separated CMV-and-HLA carriers, including in an independent cohort.

MiXCR, applied by TCRdb to the reads, yields one record per CDR3 protein. The table has more than 350,000 distinct CDR3 sequences, about a third seen once. This clonotype was counted only a few times. Its matching antigen is unknown. The CDR3 consists of 15 residues. V lost 6 bases, J lost 0 bases, and 8 bases stayed unmatched. Sequencing was done on a sample of PBMCs. This clonotype originated in a human donor in good health (CMV status not recorded). Some clones in this sample may be carry-over from other donors' samples. The chain employs TRBV12-3 or TRBV12-4 and TRBJ2-7; 7 bases match TRBD2. The DNA of the CDR3 is TGTGCCAGCAGCCCTGGGGGGGGAACCTCCTACGAGCAGTACTTC. It translates to CASSPGGGTSYEQYF.